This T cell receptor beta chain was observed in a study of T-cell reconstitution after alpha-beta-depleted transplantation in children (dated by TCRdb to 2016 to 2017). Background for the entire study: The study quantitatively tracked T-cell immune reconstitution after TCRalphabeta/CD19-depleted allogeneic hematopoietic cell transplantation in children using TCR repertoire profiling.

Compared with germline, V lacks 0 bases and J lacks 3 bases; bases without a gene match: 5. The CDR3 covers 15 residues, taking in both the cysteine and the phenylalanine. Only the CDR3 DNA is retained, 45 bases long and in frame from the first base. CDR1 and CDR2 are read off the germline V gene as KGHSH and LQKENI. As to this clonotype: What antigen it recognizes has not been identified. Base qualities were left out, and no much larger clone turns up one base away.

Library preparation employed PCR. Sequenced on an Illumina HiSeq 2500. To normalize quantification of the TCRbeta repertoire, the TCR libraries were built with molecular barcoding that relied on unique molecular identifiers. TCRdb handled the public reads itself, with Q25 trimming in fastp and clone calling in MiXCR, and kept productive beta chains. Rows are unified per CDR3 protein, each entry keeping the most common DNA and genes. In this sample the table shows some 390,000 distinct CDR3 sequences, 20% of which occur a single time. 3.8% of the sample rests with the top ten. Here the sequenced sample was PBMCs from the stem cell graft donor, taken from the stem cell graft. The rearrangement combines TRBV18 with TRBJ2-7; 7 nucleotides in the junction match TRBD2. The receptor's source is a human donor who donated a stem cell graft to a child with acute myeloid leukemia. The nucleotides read TGTGCCAGCTCACCACCGGGGGAGGGCATCTACGAGCAGTACTTC. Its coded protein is CASSPPGEGIYEQYF.